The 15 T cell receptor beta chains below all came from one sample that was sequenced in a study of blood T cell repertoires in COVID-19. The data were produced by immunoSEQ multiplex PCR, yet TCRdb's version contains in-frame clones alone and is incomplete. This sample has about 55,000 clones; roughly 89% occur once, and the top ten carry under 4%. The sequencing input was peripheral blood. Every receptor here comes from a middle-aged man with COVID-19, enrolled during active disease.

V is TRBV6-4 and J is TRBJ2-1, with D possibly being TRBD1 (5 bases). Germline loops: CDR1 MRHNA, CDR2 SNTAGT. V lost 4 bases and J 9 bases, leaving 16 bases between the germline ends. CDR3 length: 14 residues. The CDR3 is CASSGLAGSGEQFF. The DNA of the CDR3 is TGTGCCAGCAGTGGCCTCGCAGGGTCAGGTGAGCAGTTCTTC.

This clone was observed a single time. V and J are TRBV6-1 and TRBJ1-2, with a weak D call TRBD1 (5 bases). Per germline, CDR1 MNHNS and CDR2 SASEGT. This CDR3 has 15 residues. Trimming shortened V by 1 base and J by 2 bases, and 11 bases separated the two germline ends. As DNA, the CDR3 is TGTGCCAGCAGTGAAGTGGTCGGGGGGAACTATGGCTACACCTTC. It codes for CASSEVVGGNYGYTF.

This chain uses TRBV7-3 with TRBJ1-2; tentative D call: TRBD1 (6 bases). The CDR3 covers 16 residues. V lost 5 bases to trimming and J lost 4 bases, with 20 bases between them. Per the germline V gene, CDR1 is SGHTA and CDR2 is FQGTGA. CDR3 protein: CASSPVSGTPAYGYTF. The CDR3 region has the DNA TGTGCCAGCAGCCCGGTGTCCGGGACACCAGCCTATGGCTACACCTTC.

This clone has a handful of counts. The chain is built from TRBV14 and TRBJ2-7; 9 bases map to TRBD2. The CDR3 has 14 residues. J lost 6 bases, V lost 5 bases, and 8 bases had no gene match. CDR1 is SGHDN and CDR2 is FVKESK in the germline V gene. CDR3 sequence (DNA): TGTGCCAGCAGCTACGGACTAGCGATTTCCGAGCAGTACTTC. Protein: CASSYGLAISEQYF.

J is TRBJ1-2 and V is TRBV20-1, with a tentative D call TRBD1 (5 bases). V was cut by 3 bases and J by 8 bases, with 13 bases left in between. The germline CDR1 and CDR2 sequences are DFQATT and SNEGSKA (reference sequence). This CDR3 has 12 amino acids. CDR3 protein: CSASLPGGGYTF. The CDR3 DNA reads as TGCAGTGCTAGTCTCCCTGGGGGGGGCTACACCTTC.

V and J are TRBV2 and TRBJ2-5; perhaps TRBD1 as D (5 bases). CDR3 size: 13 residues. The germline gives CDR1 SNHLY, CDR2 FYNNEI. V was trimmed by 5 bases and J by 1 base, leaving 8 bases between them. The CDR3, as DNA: TGTGCCAGCAGTTCAGGGTTCCAAGAGACCCAGTACTTC. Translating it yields CASSSGFQETQYF. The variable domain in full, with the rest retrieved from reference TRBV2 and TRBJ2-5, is EPEVTQTPSHQVTQMGQEVILRCVPISNHLYFYWYRQILGQKVEFLVSFYNNEISEKSEIFDDQFSVERPDGSNFTLKIRSTKLEDSAMYFCASSSGFQETQYFGPGTRLLVL.

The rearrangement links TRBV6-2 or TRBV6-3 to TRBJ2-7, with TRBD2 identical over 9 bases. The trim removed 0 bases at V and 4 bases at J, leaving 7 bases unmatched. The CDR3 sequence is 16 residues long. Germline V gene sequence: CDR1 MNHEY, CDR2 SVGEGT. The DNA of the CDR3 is TGTGCCAGCAGTTACTCCGCGGGAGGGCCGTATTACGAGCAGTACTTC. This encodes CASSYSAGGPYYEQYF.

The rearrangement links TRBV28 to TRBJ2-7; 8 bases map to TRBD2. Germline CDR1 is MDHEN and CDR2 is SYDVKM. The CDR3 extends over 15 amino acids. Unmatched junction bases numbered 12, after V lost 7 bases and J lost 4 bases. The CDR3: CASTTLAGAPYEQYF. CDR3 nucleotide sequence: TGTGCCAGCACCACTCTAGCGGGCGCGCCATACGAGCAGTACTTC. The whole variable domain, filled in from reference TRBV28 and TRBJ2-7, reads DVKVTQSSRYLVKRTGEKVFLECVQDMDHENMFWYRQDPGLGLRLIYFSYDVKMKEKGDIPEGYSVSREKKERFSLILESASTNQTSMYLCASTTLAGAPYEQYFGPGTRLTVT.

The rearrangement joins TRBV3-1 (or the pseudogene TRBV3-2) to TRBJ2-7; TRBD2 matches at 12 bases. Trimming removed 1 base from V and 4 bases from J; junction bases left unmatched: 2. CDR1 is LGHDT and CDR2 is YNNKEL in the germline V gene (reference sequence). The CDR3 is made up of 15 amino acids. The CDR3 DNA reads TGTGCCAGCAGCCAAGCCGGACTAGCGGGGTACGAGCAGTACTTC. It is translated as CASSQAGLAGYEQYF.

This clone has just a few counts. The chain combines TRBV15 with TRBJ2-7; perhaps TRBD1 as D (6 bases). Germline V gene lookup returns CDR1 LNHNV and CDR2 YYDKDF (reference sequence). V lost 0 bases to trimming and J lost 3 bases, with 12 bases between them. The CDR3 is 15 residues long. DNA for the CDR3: TGTGCCACCAGCAGAGATAGGGGGACAAACTACGAGCAGTACTTC. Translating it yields CATSRDRGTNYEQYF. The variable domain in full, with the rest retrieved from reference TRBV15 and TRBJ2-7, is DAMVIQNPRYQVTQFGKPVTLSCSQTLNHNVMYWYQQKSSQAPKLLFHYYDKDFNNEADTPDNFQSRRPNTSFCFLDIRSPGLGDTAMYLCATSRDRGTNYEQYFGPGTRLTVT.

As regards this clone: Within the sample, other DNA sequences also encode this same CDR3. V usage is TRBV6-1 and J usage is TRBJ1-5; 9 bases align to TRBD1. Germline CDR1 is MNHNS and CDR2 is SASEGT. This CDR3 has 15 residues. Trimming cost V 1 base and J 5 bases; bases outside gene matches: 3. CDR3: CASSEGGQGYQPQHF. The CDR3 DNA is TGTGCCAGCAGTGAAGGGGGACAGGGATATCAGCCCCAGCATTTT.

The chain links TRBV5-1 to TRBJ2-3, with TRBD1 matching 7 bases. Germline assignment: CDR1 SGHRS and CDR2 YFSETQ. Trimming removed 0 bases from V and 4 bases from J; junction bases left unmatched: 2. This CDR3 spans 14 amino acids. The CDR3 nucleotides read TGCGCCAGCAGCTTGGCACAGGGGCCAGATACGCAGTATTTT. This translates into CASSLAQGPDTQYF.

The CDR3 region is CASSSQYREGSYGYTF. Written as DNA, the CDR3 is TGTGCCAGCAGCTCACAGTACAGGGAAGGGAGCTATGGCTACACCTTC. The rearrangement joins TRBV5-6 to TRBJ1-2; D possibly corresponds to TRBD1 (6 bases). This CDR3 region has 16 residues. V was shortened by 3 bases and J by 4 bases, with 19 bases between the two germline ends. Germline CDR1 SGHDT, CDR2 YYEEEE.

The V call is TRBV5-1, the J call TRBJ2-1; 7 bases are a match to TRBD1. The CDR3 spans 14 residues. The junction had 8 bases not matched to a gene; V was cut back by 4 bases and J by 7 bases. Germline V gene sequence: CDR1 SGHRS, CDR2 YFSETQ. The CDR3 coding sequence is TGCGCCAGCAGCCCGACCGACAGGGCTAATGAGCAGTTCTTC. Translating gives CASSPTDRANEQFF.

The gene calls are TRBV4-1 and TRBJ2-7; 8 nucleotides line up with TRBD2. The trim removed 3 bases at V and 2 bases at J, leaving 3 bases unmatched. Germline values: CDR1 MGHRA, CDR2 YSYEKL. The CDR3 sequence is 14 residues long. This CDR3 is CASSQAGGAYEQYF. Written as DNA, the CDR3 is TGCGCCAGCAGCCAGGCCGGGGGGGCCTACGAGCAGTACTTC.